What follows are 32 T cell receptor beta chains derived from one specimen sequenced in a study of CXCR3-negative and CXCR3-positive naive CD8 T cells. Antigen specificity for these receptors is unknown. Preparation of TRB cDNA libraries relied on 5' RACE carrying UMI labels. TCRdb reprocessed the 5' RACE reads and stores each CDR3 protein as one record, lacking DNA. The table lists 130,000 to 150,000 distinct CDR3 sequences. Study-level findings and limits: Naive cells that were CXCR3-positive had more hydrophobic TRB CDR3s (compared with CXCR3-negative naive cells).

Material: naive CXCR3+ CD8+ T cells from blood. Subset meaning: CD45RO-CCR7+CD27+CD95- naive CD8+ T cells expressing CXCR3 (TNR3+). The receptors were gathered from a human donor in good health. Some clones in this sample may be carry-over from other donors' samples.

The V gene is TRBV9, the J gene TRBJ2-1; lacking DNA, the TRBD1 call made by TCRdb goes unchecked. CDR3 length: 17 amino acids. Germline loops: CDR1 SGDLS, CDR2 YYNGEE. CDR3: CASSVAGGTGAYNEQFF.

The rearrangement links TRBV14 to TRBJ1-3. The CDR3 runs to 14 residues. The germline CDR1 and CDR2 sequences are SGHDN and FVKESK. The CDR3 reads CASSQDAPRNTIYF.

The J gene is TRBJ2-1, the V gene TRBV4-3. Germline V lookup: CDR1 LGHNA, CDR2 YSLEER. CDR3 length equals 15 residues. CDR3 in amino acids: CASSQEKGVYNEQFF.

The CDR3 reads CATEDRGLSYEQYF. The J gene is TRBJ2-7, the V gene TRBV28; TCRdb picks TRBD1, but there is no DNA to check that call. The germline gives CDR1 MDHEN, CDR2 SYDVKM. The CDR3 sequence is 14 residues long. The complete variable domain, with remaining parts taken from reference TRBV28 and TRBJ2-7, reads DVKVTQSSRYLVKRTGEKVFLECVQDMDHENMFWYRQDPGLGLRLIYFSYDVKMKEKGDIPEGYSVSREKKERFSLILESASTNQTSMYLCATEDRGLSYEQYFGPGTRLTVT.

Here the CDR3 reads CASSYGQASEKLFF. The rearrangement uses TRBV12-3 or TRBV12-4 and TRBJ1-4; TCRdb indicates TRBD1, and absent DNA this call remains unverified. The length of the CDR3 is 14 residues.

The rearrangement links TRBV9 to TRBJ2-2. CDR1 is SGDLS, CDR2 YYNGEE, per germline. CDR3 size: 15 residues. CDR3 loop: CASSVDSVSTGELFF.

V is TRBV30 and J is TRBJ1-2; TCRdb indicates TRBD1, and absent DNA this call remains unverified. The CDR3 is made up of 14 amino acids. Germline lookup yields CDR1 GTSNPN and CDR2 SVGIG (reference sequence). The CDR3 sequence is CAWTFRGQVYGYTF.

This chain's CDR3 is CASSPGQGSSYEQYF. V gene TRBV11-2 combines with J gene TRBJ2-7; TCRdb outputs TRBD1, but without DNA this stays unchecked. The CDR3 sequence is 15 residues long. Germline values: CDR1 SGHAT, CDR2 FQNNGV.

The chain carries TRBV29-1 and TRBJ1-1. The CDR3 loop spans 12 amino acids. Per germline, CDR1 SQVTM and CDR2 ANQGSEA. This CDR3 is CSVDAGISTAFF.

This chain joins TRBV9 and TRBJ2-2; TCRdb's D gene call, TRBD2, goes unchecked for lack of DNA. CDR3 length equals 17 residues. Germline CDR1 and CDR2: SGDLS and YYNGEE. The CDR3 sequence: CASSVARSGLGPGELFF.

The V gene is TRBV28, the J gene TRBJ2-5. This CDR3 is built from 12 residues. Germline values: CDR1 MDHEN, CDR2 SYDVKM. The CDR3 is CASSGVQETQYF.

This chain joins TRBV6-5 and TRBJ2-1; no DNA is available, so the TRBD1 call from TCRdb remains unchecked. The CDR3 length is 11 residues. Germline assignment: CDR1 MNHEY and CDR2 SVGAGI. The CDR3 sequence: CASSLQGEQFF.

The chain combines TRBV4-3 with TRBJ1-1; TCRdb proposes TRBD1, but this gene call is untestable without DNA. This CDR3 is 15 amino acids long. Germline assignment: CDR1 LGHNA and CDR2 YSLEER. This CDR3 is CASSQESLGATEAFF.

V usage is TRBV4-1 and J usage is TRBJ1-1; the D gene TCRdb calls, TRBD1, cannot be checked with no DNA. The CDR3 covers 13 residues. Per germline, CDR1 MGHRA and CDR2 YSYEKL. The CDR3 is CASRIGDNTEAFF.

V and J are TRBV5-6 and TRBJ2-7. The CDR3 covers 13 residues. Germline V gene sequence: CDR1 SGHDT, CDR2 YYEEEE. CDR3: CASSFWGSYEQYF.

V is TRBV5-1 and J is TRBJ1-1; TCRdb's D gene call, TRBD1, goes unchecked for lack of DNA. The germline V gene encodes CDR1 SGHRS and CDR2 YFSETQ. This CDR3 spans 13 amino acids. The CDR3 is CASRDTGGTEAFF.

The V and J genes are TRBV29-1 and TRBJ1-2. CDR1 and CDR2 from the germline V gene are SQVTM and ANQGSEA. The CDR3 is 12 residues long. The CDR3 is CSVVEANYGYTF.

The J gene is TRBJ2-7, the V gene TRBV6-2 or TRBV6-3. The V gene's germline CDR1 is MNHEY and CDR2 SVGEGT. The CDR3 spans 15 residues. The CDR3 region is CASSYSDLSSYEQYF.

The chain is built from TRBV19 and TRBJ2-7; TCRdb returns TRBD1, unconfirmable since there is no DNA. Germline-derived CDR1 and CDR2 are LNHDA and SQIVND (reference sequence). The length of the CDR3 is 14 residues. CDR3 amino acids: CASSNTGNLYEQYF.

The genes are TRBV4-1 and TRBJ1-5. The CDR3 spans 15 residues. CDR1 is MGHRA and CDR2 is YSYEKL in the germline V gene. The chain's CDR3 is CASSHSWRDGQPQHF.

CDR3 residues: CAISGQGQGLLDTQYF. The genes are TRBV10-3 and TRBJ2-3; TCRdb calls TRBD1, which cannot be checked without DNA. This CDR3 is 16 amino acids long. Germline V gene sequence: CDR1 ENHRY, CDR2 SYGVKD.

The CDR3 loop is CASSEGLAGGKKFF. V gene TRBV6-4 combines with J gene TRBJ2-1; without DNA, the TCRdb call of TRBD2 cannot be checked. Germline V gene sequence: CDR1 MRHNA, CDR2 SNTAGT. CDR3 length: 14 amino acids.

V and J are TRBV14 and TRBJ2-1. The CDR3 length is 16 residues. Germline V gives CDR1 SGHDN, CDR2 FVKESK. The CDR3 here is CASSQDQMSSYNEQFF.

The chain links TRBV5-1 to TRBJ2-1; the D call of TRBD2 rests on TCRdb alone, since no DNA is present to check it. The CDR3 sequence is 16 residues long. Germline CDR1 reads SGHRS; CDR2 reads YFSETQ. The CDR3 loop is CASSPLSGGANNEQFF. The full variable domain, in which reference TRBV5-1 and TRBJ2-1 provide the parts outside the CDR3, is KAGVTQTPRYLIKTRGQQVTLSCSPISGHRSVSWYQQTPGQGLQFLFEYFSETQRNKGNFPGRFSGRQFSNSRSEMNVSTLELGDSALYLCASSPLSGGANNEQFFGPGTRLTVL.

The J gene is TRBJ2-2, the V gene TRBV28. Germline CDR1 and CDR2: MDHEN and SYDVKM. This CDR3 region has 13 residues. The CDR3 sequence is CASRIWGTGELFF.

The chain carries TRBV5-6 and TRBJ2-7; the TRBD1 assignment by TCRdb is unverifiable without DNA. The CDR3 is 17 residues long. Germline V gives CDR1 SGHDT, CDR2 YYEEEE. The CDR3 spells CASSPMTGSPGPYEQYF.

The genes are TRBV10-3 and TRBJ1-1. The CDR3 extends over 12 amino acids. Germline assignment: CDR1 ENHRY and CDR2 SYGVKD. CDR3 region: CAISETQAEAFF.

The chain employs TRBV12-3 or TRBV12-4 and TRBJ1-1; without DNA, the TCRdb call of TRBD1 cannot be checked. The CDR3 loop spans 13 amino acids. CDR3 residues: CARSEGSWTRTFF.

The V and J genes are TRBV12-3 or TRBV12-4 and TRBJ2-7. The CDR3 length is 12 residues. CDR3 region: CASSFGTYEQYF.

The V gene is TRBV19, the J gene TRBJ2-1. The germline V gene has CDR1 LNHDA and CDR2 SQIVND (reference sequence). The CDR3 consists of 13 residues. This chain's CDR3 is CASSIIGYNEQFF.

The rearrangement joins TRBV27 to TRBJ2-7; with no DNA, the TCRdb D assignment of TRBD1 cannot be verified. This CDR3 spans 15 amino acids. Germline V gene data show CDR1 as MNHEY and CDR2 as SMNVEV (reference sequence). The CDR3: CASTPWGGAILEQYF.

The V gene is TRBV5-1, the J gene TRBJ2-7; TCRdb lists TRBD2, though no DNA is available to test this call. Germline loops: CDR1 SGHRS, CDR2 YFSETQ. The CDR3 is 16 residues long. The CDR3 here is CASSSPQGPSSYEQYF.